The 5 T cell receptor beta chains given below trace back to one sample, sequenced in a study of metastatic and nonmetastatic thyroid tumors. TCRdb redid the clone calls on the PCR reads using MiXCR. This sample has tens of thousands of clones; about 12% occur once, and the top ten carry 9%. Each patient went into thyroid surgery without having received any treatment. Input material: blood. These receptor sequences come from a male donor with papillary thyroid cancer or a benign thyroid nodule (not recorded which). Some clones in this sample may be carry-over from other donors' samples.

Concerning this clone: This may stem from a read error, because a much larger clone lies one nucleotide away. The CDR3 DNA is TGTGCCATCAGCTTGGGGGGTTTCACTGAAGCTTTCTTT. This gives the protein CAISLGGFTEAFF. The J gene is TRBJ1-1, the V gene TRBV5-8; a weak D match, TRBD1 (5 bases). Germline CDR1 is SGHTS and CDR2 is YDEGEE. The CDR3 extends over 13 amino acids.

For this clone: Possible read error: a much larger clone is one base away. The chain combines TRBV20-1 with TRBJ2-7, with D possibly being TRBD2 (5 bases). CDR3 size: 13 residues. Germline loops: CDR1 DFQATT, CDR2 SNEGSKA (reference sequence). V was pared by 1 base and J by 5 bases, with 12 bases between. CDR3 nucleotides: TGCAGTGCTAGAGGACGGGCGGGCCACGAGCAGTACTTC. Translation: CSARGRAGHEQYF.

In its sample, this clone was seen many times. This chain connects TRBV7-2 to TRBJ2-2; D unresolved. This CDR3 is 13 amino acids long. Trimming cost V 3 bases and J 10 bases, with 12 bases left between them. Germline CDR1 and CDR2: SGHTA and FQGNSA. The CDR3 spells CASSFSESEELFF. In DNA form, the CDR3 reads TGTGCCAGCAGCTTCAGTGAGTCCGAGGAGCTGTTTTTT.

This clone was counted at least ten times. The chain couples TRBV6-2 or TRBV6-3 to TRBJ2-1; no definite D call. V lost 10 bases and J 6 bases, leaving 10 bases between the germline ends. Germline values: CDR1 MNHEY, CDR2 SVGEGT. The CDR3 runs 11 residues. CDR3 in amino acids: CATGSPNEQFF. The CDR3 DNA sequence: TGTGCCACAGGATCTCCCAATGAGCAGTTCTTC.

This clone was detected ten times or more. The CDR3, as DNA: TGTGCCTGGGCTACCGACCTGCACGGCAATCAGCCCCAGCATTTT. Translation gives CAWATDLHGNQPQHF. The chain employs TRBV30 and TRBJ1-5; D remains ambiguous. V lost 5 bases and J 2 bases, leaving 16 bases between the germline ends. The CDR3 is 15 amino acids. The V gene's germline CDR1 is GTSNPN and CDR2 SVGIG (reference sequence).